This is a list of T cell receptor beta chains from one sample in a study of T cell responses to AZD1222 COVID-19 vaccine. Measured with immunoSEQ multiplex PCR; TCRdb has only the in-frame clones, and not every one. This sample carries roughly 170,000 clones, 91% of them seen once, and the ten largest clones take approximately 2%. This specimen was peripheral blood, taken on day 0 of AZD1222 vaccination. These receptors were collected from an adult in good health. CDR3s include the opening cysteine and the closing phenylalanine or tryptophan. A D gene is named only where the DNA matches it firmly. The size field is filled for only some rows; it gives once, few, many or a size class.

.	TRBD1	TRBJ2-3	TRBV7-9	TGTGCCAGCAGCTTACTTACAGGGGCATCGTATAATACGCAGTATTTT	CASSLLTGASYNTQYF
.	.	TRBJ2-3	TRBV6-5	TGTGCCAGCAGTCCCGGGGTGTACACAGATACGCAGTATTTT	CASSPGVYTDTQYF
.	TRBD1	TRBJ1-4	TRBV4-3	TGCGCCAGCAGCCATTCCGGACAGGGGGATAATGAAAAACTGTTTTTT	CASSHSGQGDNEKLFF
.	.	TRBJ2-3	TRBV5-6	TGTGCCAGCAGCCCGGGACGCCGCACAGATACGCAGTATTTT	CASSPGRRTDTQYF
.	.	TRBJ2-7	TRBV18	TGTGCCAGCTCACGAAACCCCACACGTCCCTACGAGCAGTACTTC	CASSRNPTRPYEQYF
.	.	TRBJ1-2	TRBV5-4	TGTGCCAGCAGCTTGGTCGGGGAGGAGGGCTATGGCTACACCTTC	CASSLVGEEGYGYTF
.	TRBD2	TRBJ2-1	TRBV5-1	TGCGCCAGCAGCCCTGAGGTAGGGAGGGACAATGAGCAGTTCTTC	CASSPEVGRDNEQFF
.	.	TRBJ2-1	TRBV7-2	TGTGCCAGCAGCTTAAACGGTATCAGTTACAATGAGCAGTTCTTC	CASSLNGISYNEQFF
.	TRBD1	TRBJ2-1	TRBV7-3	TGTGCCAGCAGCGCGGTGACAGGGGGTTACAATGAGCAGTTCTTC	CASSAVTGGYNEQFF
.	TRBD1	TRBJ2-1	TRBV28	TGTGCCAGCAGATTTATCGACAGGGGTAATGAGCAGTTCTTC	CASRFIDRGNEQFF
.	TRBD1	TRBJ2-7	TRBV11-2	TGTGCCAGCAGCTCGCCGGGACAGCCCCCCTACGAGCAGTACTTC	CASSSPGQPPYEQYF
few	.	TRBJ1-5	TRBV27	TGTGCCAGCAGTGATCGGGGTAGGGGACAGCCCCAGCATTTT	CASSDRGRGQPQHF
.	.	TRBJ1-5	TRBV28	TGTGCCAGCAGCCGGGACGGCCTTGGGAGCAATCAGCCCCAGCATTTT	CASSRDGLGSNQPQHF
.	TRBD1	TRBJ2-3	TRBV19	TGTGCCAGTAGTATAGATCTCCCCGGACAGGGGTCAGATACGCAGTATTTT	CASSIDLPGQGSDTQYF
.	TRBD1	TRBJ1-5	TRBV28	TGTGCCAGCAGTGCTCAGGGGGCTGGTCAGCCCCAGCATTTT	CASSAQGAGQPQHF
.	.	TRBJ2-3	TRBV30	TGTGCCTGGAGTGCCAGGGAAGACACAGATACGCAGTATTTT	CAWSAREDTDTQYF
.	.	TRBJ1-5	TRBV28	TGTGCCAGCAGTCCTCGGGGGAGGGTGGGTCAGCCCCAGCATTTT	CASSPRGRVGQPQHF
once	.	TRBJ1-1	TRBV19	TGTGCCAGCCAGAATCAGGGGAGTACTGAAGCTTTCTTT	CASQNQGSTEAFF
.	.	TRBJ2-3	TRBV10-3	TGTGCCGCCGGTGGGGGGGGCCTAGATACGCAGTATTTT	CAAGGGGLDTQYF
.	.	TRBJ2-3	TRBV9	TGTGCCAGCAGCGTAGGGGGGCCCACAGATACGCAGTATTTT	CASSVGGPTDTQYF
.	.	TRBJ1-2	TRBV30	TGTGCCTGGAGTGTACAAGCTAACTATGGCTACACCTTC	CAWSVQANYGYTF
.	.	TRBJ2-1	TRBV7-2	TGTGCCAGCAGCTTAGAGGCCGACAATGAGCAGTTCTTC	CASSLEADNEQFF
once	.	TRBJ1-5	TRBV9	TGTGCCAGCAGCGTAGATGAAGGGGCGAACCAGCCCCAGCATTTT	CASSVDEGANQPQHF
.	.	TRBJ2-2	TRBV9	TGTGCCAGCAGCCCGAGCGTCGGGGAGCTGTTTTTT	CASSPSVGELFF
.	.	TRBJ2-7	TRBV28	TGTGCCAGCAGAAAAGACACACCTAGCTCCTACGAGCAGTACTTC	CASRKDTPSSYEQYF
.	.	TRBJ2-1	TRBV2	TGTGCCAGCAGTAATCAGGGATTTAATCGTGAGCAGTTCTTC	CASSNQGFNREQFF
.	TRBD2	TRBJ2-1	TRBV11-2	TGTGCCAGCAGCTTAAAGTCGGCGGGAGAGTCCGGTAATGAGCAGTTCTTC	CASSLKSAGESGNEQFF
.	.	TRBJ2-3	TRBV5-1	TGCGCCAGCAGCTTTAGAGATCCAGATACGCAGTATTTT	CASSFRDPDTQYF
.	.	TRBJ2-1	TRBV5-6	TGTGCCAGCAGCTTGATTTACAGGGTTCAATTGGGAGAGCAGTTCTTC	CASSLIYRVQLGEQFF
.	.	TRBJ1-1	TRBV18	TGTGCCAGCTCACCAACGGACACCGTGATCGCTTTCTTT	CASSPTDTVIAFF
.	.	TRBJ2-7	TRBV9	TGTGCCAGCAGCGTTTTGGTCGGGAGACGTGAGCAGTACTTC	CASSVLVGRREQYF
once	.	TRBJ1-1	TRBV6-5	TGTGCCAGCAGTAATAACGGGGCCCATGAAGCTTTCTTT	CASSNNGAHEAFF
.	.	TRBJ1-1	TRBV2	TGTGCCAGCAGCCCGGAACAGGTCCAGCAAGCTTTCTTT	CASSPEQVQQAFF
.	.	TRBJ2-6	TRBV11-2	TGTGCCAGCAGCATCCCGGCGAGGGGATCCTCTGGGGCCAACGTCCTGACTTTC	CASSIPARGSSGANVLTF
once	.	TRBJ2-2	TRBV7-3	TGTGCCAGCAGCTTTGGGGGGAACACCGGGGAGCTGTTTTTT	CASSFGGNTGELFF
.	.	TRBJ2-7	TRBV7-2	TGTGCCAGCAGCCCCGTGGGCAGGGGTAGGGGCGAGCAGTACTTC	CASSPVGRGRGEQYF
.	TRBD1	TRBJ2-1	TRBV6-4	TGTGCCAGCAGTGACCAGGACAGGAGTGGGGAGCAGTTCTTC	CASSDQDRSGEQFF